This TCR beta chain was obtained from a study of blood T cell repertoires in COVID-19. Turning to the study itself: The United States, Italy and Spain supplied acute and convalescent COVID-19 samples.

In the original processing: From reference gene primer amplification, estimates of nucleated cell counts were derived. Assay used: immunoSEQ multiplex PCR; TCRdb lists only in-frame clones, some missing. Clone size and V and J calls were adopted from that table, with D and trimming inferred from the DNA. The sample has just over 250,000 clones; around 89% are singletons. V was pared by 4 bases and J by 7 bases, with 12 bases between. Looked up from germline, CDR1 is SGHRS and CDR2 is YFSETQ. The CDR3 is 13 amino acids. The chain links TRBV5-1 to TRBJ1-3; possibly TRBD1 for D (5 bases). The TCR originated in a man in his fifties or sixties who had recovered from COVID-19. Sequenced: peripheral blood. The CDR3 spells CASSRAGENTIYF. CDR3 in DNA: TGCGCCAGCAGCCGGGCGGGGGAGAACACCATATATTTT.